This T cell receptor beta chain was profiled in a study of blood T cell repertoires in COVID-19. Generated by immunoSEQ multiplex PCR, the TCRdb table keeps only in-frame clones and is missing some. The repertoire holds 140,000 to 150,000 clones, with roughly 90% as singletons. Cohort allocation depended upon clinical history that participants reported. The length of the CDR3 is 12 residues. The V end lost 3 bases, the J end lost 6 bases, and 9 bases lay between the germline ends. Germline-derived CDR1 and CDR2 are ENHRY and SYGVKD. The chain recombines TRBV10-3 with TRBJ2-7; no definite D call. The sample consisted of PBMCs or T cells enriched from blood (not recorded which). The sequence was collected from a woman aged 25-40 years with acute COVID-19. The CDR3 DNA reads TGTGCCATCAGTGAAGTCGGCGGCGAGCAGTACTTC. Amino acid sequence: CAISEVGGEQYF.